A selection of T cell receptor beta chains follows, all from one sample in a study of T cell repertoires in ileal Crohn's disease. The protocol was immunoSEQ multiplex PCR, while the TCRdb copy is restricted to in-frame clones and leaves out a portion. Of about 14,000 clones in the sample, about two thirds were seen once. The specimen sequenced was ileal tissue. These receptors came from an adult with Crohn's disease. CDR3s include the opening cysteine and the closing phenylalanine or tryptophan. Fields, in order: CDR3 protein, CDR3 DNA, D gene, J gene, V gene, clone size. The D gene is left open where the match is weak. For some rows the clone size is stated as once, few or many, or as a class when expanded; others skip it.

CASSRDRDGQPQHF,TGCGCCAGCAGCCGGGACAGGGACGGTCAGCCCCAGCATTTT,TRBD1,TRBJ1-5,TRBV10-2,NA
CASATGRNEQYF,TGTGCCAGTGCGACAGGGAGGAACGAGCAGTACTTC,NA,TRBJ2-7,TRBV19,NA
CASSPLERGGGDTQYF,TGTGCCAGCAGTCCCCTGGAGCGGGGGGGCGGAGATACGCAGTATTTT,TRBD2,TRBJ2-3,TRBV28,NA
CASSYGDRQAAFF,TGTGCCAGCAGTTACGGAGACAGGCAAGCAGCTTTCTTT,NA,TRBJ1-1,TRBV6-5,NA
CASSLSAGAGSTDTQYF,TGTGCCAGCAGCTTATCCGCCGGAGCGGGCAGCACAGATACGCAGTATTTT,NA,TRBJ2-3,TRBV7-9,NA
CASSVDGTYEQYF,TGCGCCAGCAGCGTGGACGGAACCTACGAGCAGTACTTC,NA,TRBJ2-7,TRBV5-1,NA
CASSFSGEDTEAFF,TGTGCCAGCAGCTTTTCCGGGGAGGACACTGAAGCTTTCTTT,NA,TRBJ1-1,TRBV5-4,medium-sized
CASTTKGQGLSPLHF,TGTGCCAGCACCACGAAGGGGCAGGGACTATCACCCCTCCACTTT,NA,TRBJ1-6,TRBV5-4,NA
CASSQGTGGRETQYF,TGCGCCAGCAGCCAAGGGACAGGGGGAAGAGAGACCCAGTACTTC,TRBD1,TRBJ2-5,TRBV5-1,NA
CASSFRMSSYNSPLHF,TGTGCCAGTAGCTTCCGGATGAGCTCCTATAATTCACCCCTCCACTTT,NA,TRBJ1-6,TRBV19,medium-sized
CSVPTGPTGGYGYTF,TGCAGCGTCCCAACCGGCCCCACAGGGGGATATGGCTACACCTTC,TRBD1,TRBJ1-2,TRBV29-1,medium-sized
CASSPGDGYEQYF,TGTGCCAGCTCACCAGGGGACGGCTACGAGCAGTACTTC,NA,TRBJ2-7,TRBV18,NA
CASSLEVLGEQYF,TGTGCCAGCAGCTTAGAAGTGCTAGGGGAGCAGTACTTC,NA,TRBJ2-7,TRBV7-9,NA
CASSLRSIGYGYTF,TGTGCCAGCAGTCTCCGTTCAATTGGGTATGGCTACACCTTC,NA,TRBJ1-2,TRBV6-5,few
CASSSPLTASWGYTF,TGTGCCAGCAGTTCACCCCTGACAGCCTCATGGGGCTACACCTTC,NA,TRBJ1-2,TRBV28,NA
CASSIERYNSPLHF,TGTGCCAGTAGTATAGAAAGATATAATTCACCCCTCCACTTT,NA,TRBJ1-6,TRBV19,few
CASRRGGTTPYEQYF,TGTGCCAGCCGCAGGGGGGGGACGACGCCCTACGAGCAGTACTTC,NA,TRBJ2-7,TRBV27,NA
CASSFGLVAGGSPLHF,TGTGCCAGCAGTTTCGGATTAGTGGCAGGAGGTTCACCCCTCCACTTT,NA,TRBJ1-6,TRBV28,NA
CSVGSGTDQPQHF,TGCAGCGTTGGTTCAGGGACGGATCAGCCCCAGCATTTT,NA,TRBJ1-5,TRBV29-1,few
CASSRGLGEETQYF,TGTGCCAGCAGCCGTGGACTAGGTGAAGAGACCCAGTACTTC,TRBD2,TRBJ2-5,TRBV9,NA
CASTRGAYNEQFF,TGTGCCAGTACCAGGGGTGCCTACAATGAGCAGTTCTTC,NA,TRBJ2-1,TRBV4-2,NA
CASSSNTEAFF,TGTGCCAGCAGCTCAAACACTGAAGCTTTCTTT,NA,TRBJ1-1,TRBV9,NA
CASSSRTGIGELFF,TGTGCCAGCAGCTCCCGGACAGGGATCGGGGAGCTGTTTTTT,TRBD1,TRBJ2-2,TRBV5-5,NA
CASSVAGDLNEQFF,TGTGCCAGCAGCGTAGCGGGGGACCTCAATGAGCAGTTCTTC,NA,TRBJ2-1,TRBV9,NA
CASSTPDGINQPQHF,TGTGCCAGCAGTACCCCCGACGGCATCAATCAGCCCCAGCATTTT,NA,TRBJ1-5,TRBV28,once
CASSQDGQGYQPQHF,TGTGCCAGCAGCCAAGATGGCCAGGGGTATCAGCCCCAGCATTTT,NA,TRBJ1-5,TRBV4-2,NA
CASSYSWATNEKLFF,TGTGCCAGCAGTTACTCGTGGGCAACTAATGAAAAACTGTTTTTT,NA,TRBJ1-4,TRBV6-5,NA
CASSPGTDPGELFF,TGTGCCAGCAGTCCCGGGACTGACCCCGGGGAGCTGTTTTTT,NA,TRBJ2-2,TRBV11-3,few
CASSESGDGANVLTF,TGCGCCAGCAGTGAATCCGGGGACGGGGCCAACGTCCTGACTTTC,NA,TRBJ2-6,TRBV10-1,NA
CASSPTRGGGNTIYF,TGTGCCAGCAGCCCGACCCGGGGGGGAGGAAACACCATATATTTT,NA,TRBJ1-3,TRBV7-2,NA
CASRLSGETQYF,TGTGCCAGCAGATTGTCAGGGGAGACCCAGTACTTC,NA,TRBJ2-5,TRBV28,few
CASSLRGTTDTQYF,TGTGCCAGCAGTTTGCGGGGTACTACAGATACGCAGTATTTT,NA,TRBJ2-3,TRBV27,NA
CASSYDTHNEQFF,TGTGCCAGCAGCTATGACACCCACAATGAGCAGTTCTTC,NA,TRBJ2-1,TRBV11-1,NA
CASSPQGGNTEAFF,TGTGCCAGCAGCCCTCAGGGTGGTAACACTGAAGCTTTCTTT,NA,TRBJ1-1,TRBV7-9,NA
CASSKGNEQFF,TGTGCCAGCAGCAAGGGCAATGAGCAGTTCTTC,NA,TRBJ2-1,TRBV21-1,NA
CASSPKRGHGYEQYF,TGTGCCAGCAGCCCAAAGCGGGGGCATGGATACGAGCAGTACTTC,TRBD2,TRBJ2-7,TRBV7-2,NA
CASSLTLTSGGATDTQYF,TGTGCCAGCAGTCTGACATTGACTAGCGGGGGGGCCACAGATACGCAGTATTTT,TRBD2,TRBJ2-3,TRBV5-6,NA
CASEEHGLWGYEQYF,TGTGCCAGCGAAGAGCACGGCCTTTGGGGCTACGAGCAGTACTTC,NA,TRBJ2-7,TRBV27,NA
CASSEPGQINSPLHF,TGTGCCAGCAGTGAACCCGGACAGATAAATTCACCCCTCCACTTT,NA,TRBJ1-6,TRBV6-1,NA
CASSEGYQPQHF,TGTGCCAGCAGTGAAGGGTATCAGCCCCAGCATTTT,NA,TRBJ1-5,TRBV2,NA
CASSFGRLGEKLFF,TGCGCCAGCAGCTTCGGCCGTCTGGGTGAAAAACTGTTTTTT,NA,TRBJ1-4,TRBV5-1,NA
CASSLGQPGDTGELFF,TGTGCCAGCAGCTTAGGCCAACCTGGGGACACCGGGGAGCTGTTTTTT,NA,TRBJ2-2,TRBV7-3,NA
CASSRQGVNYGYTF,TGTGCCAGCAGTCGACAGGGGGTTAACTATGGCTACACCTTC,TRBD1,TRBJ1-2,TRBV6-5,NA
CASSVGRNEAFF,TGTGCCAGTAGTGTAGGACGTAATGAAGCTTTCTTT,NA,TRBJ1-1,TRBV19,medium-sized
CASTPGGQGTDTQYF,TGTGCCAGCACCCCAGGGGGACAGGGTACAGATACGCAGTATTTT,TRBD1,TRBJ2-3,TRBV2,NA
CASSPDLNYGYTF,TGTGCCAGCAGCCCGGACCTAAACTATGGCTACACCTTC,NA,TRBJ1-2,TRBV7-2,few
CASLTKPAVDTQYF,TGTGCCAGCCTAACTAAACCCGCCGTTGATACGCAGTATTTT,NA,TRBJ2-3,TRBV2,few
CASSYIQETQYF,TGTGCCAGCAGCTATATCCAGGAGACCCAGTACTTC,NA,TRBJ2-5,TRBV7-3,once
CASTLGSGGSYEQYF,TGCGCCAGTACCTTGGGCAGCGGGGGTTCCTACGAGCAGTACTTC,TRBD2,TRBJ2-7,TRBV5-1,NA
CASSLDTDRVGGYTF,TGTGCCAGCAGCTTAGACACGGACAGGGTAGGAGGCTACACCTTC,TRBD1,TRBJ1-2,TRBV11-2,NA
CASSPGTHFYNEQFF,TGCGCCAGCAGCCCGGGGACCCACTTCTACAATGAGCAGTTCTTC,NA,TRBJ2-1,TRBV5-1,NA
CASSSPRLDRGNEKLFF,TGTGCCAGCAGCTCCCCCCGCCTGGACAGGGGGAATGAAAAACTGTTTTTT,TRBD1,TRBJ1-4,TRBV7-2,once
CSVAENQGTEAFF,TGCAGCGTTGCGGAAAACCAGGGCACTGAAGCTTTCTTT,NA,TRBJ1-1,TRBV29-1,once
CASSPGQNLHYGYTF,TGTGCCAGCAGCCCGGGACAGAACCTCCACTATGGCTACACCTTC,TRBD1,TRBJ1-2,TRBV7-9,NA
CASSSIAVEQYF,TGTGCCAGCAGTTCCATAGCGGTAGAGCAGTACTTC,NA,TRBJ2-7,TRBV28,NA